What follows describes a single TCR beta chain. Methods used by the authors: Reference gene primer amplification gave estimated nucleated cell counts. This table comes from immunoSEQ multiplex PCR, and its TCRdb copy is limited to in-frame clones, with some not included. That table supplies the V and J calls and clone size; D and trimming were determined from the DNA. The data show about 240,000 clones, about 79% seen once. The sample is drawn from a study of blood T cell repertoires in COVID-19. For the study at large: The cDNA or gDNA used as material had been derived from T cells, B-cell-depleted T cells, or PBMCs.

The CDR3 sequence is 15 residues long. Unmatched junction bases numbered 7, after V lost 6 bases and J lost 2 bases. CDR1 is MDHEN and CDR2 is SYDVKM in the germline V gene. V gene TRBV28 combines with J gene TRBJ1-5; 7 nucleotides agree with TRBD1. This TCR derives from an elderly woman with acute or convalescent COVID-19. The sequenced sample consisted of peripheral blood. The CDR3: CASSLRDSRNQPQHF. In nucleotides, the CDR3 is TGTGCCAGCAGCCTCCGGGACAGCCGCAATCAGCCCCAGCATTTT.